These 5 T cell receptor beta chains were sequenced from one sample in a study of T cells expressing NK-cell markers. Reanalyzing the 5' RACE reads, TCRdb keeps one entry per CDR3 protein, without DNA. This sample's clone table lists 350,000 to 450,000 distinct CDR3 sequences. Sequencing input: blood T cells: a sorted CD56 or NKG2C T cell subset, CD4+ or CD8+ T cells, or bulk PBMC T cells (not recorded which). These receptors came from a man between 18 and 69 years old in good health.

The chain carries TRBV11-2 and TRBJ2-3. The germline V gene encodes CDR1 SGHAT and CDR2 FQNNGV. The CDR3 is 16 residues long. CDR3 region: CASSLGSLASTDTQYF. Filled out from reference TRBV11-2 and TRBJ2-3, the complete variable domain reads EAGVAQSPRYKIIEKRQSVAFWCNPISGHATLYWYQQILGQGPKLLIQFQNNGVVDDSQLPKDRFSAERLKGVDSTLKIQPAKLEDSAVYLCASSLGSLASTDTQYFGPGTRLTVL.

This chain's CDR3 is CASTRTSGANVLTF. The chain joins TRBV6-1 to TRBJ2-6; TCRdb's assignment of TRBD2 cannot be checked, as there is no DNA. Germline loops: CDR1 MNHNS, CDR2 SASEGT. The CDR3 covers 14 residues.

The rearrangement joins TRBV29-1 to TRBJ2-6; TCRdb gives TRBD2 as the D gene, but with no DNA this cannot be confirmed. The CDR3 runs 13 residues. The germline V gene has CDR1 SQVTM and CDR2 ANQGSEA. The CDR3 reads CSARLPGANVLTF.

The V gene is TRBV6-5, the J gene TRBJ2-1; TCRdb proposes TRBD1, but this gene call is untestable without DNA. The length of the CDR3 is 15 residues. Per the germline V gene, CDR1 is MNHEY and CDR2 is SVGAGI. The CDR3 region is CASSSRIHSYNEQFF.

The chain joins TRBV11-2 to TRBJ1-4. The CDR3 runs to 18 residues. CDR1 and CDR2 (germline): SGHAT, FQNNGV. The CDR3 loop reads CASSQRARSEGPNEKLFF.